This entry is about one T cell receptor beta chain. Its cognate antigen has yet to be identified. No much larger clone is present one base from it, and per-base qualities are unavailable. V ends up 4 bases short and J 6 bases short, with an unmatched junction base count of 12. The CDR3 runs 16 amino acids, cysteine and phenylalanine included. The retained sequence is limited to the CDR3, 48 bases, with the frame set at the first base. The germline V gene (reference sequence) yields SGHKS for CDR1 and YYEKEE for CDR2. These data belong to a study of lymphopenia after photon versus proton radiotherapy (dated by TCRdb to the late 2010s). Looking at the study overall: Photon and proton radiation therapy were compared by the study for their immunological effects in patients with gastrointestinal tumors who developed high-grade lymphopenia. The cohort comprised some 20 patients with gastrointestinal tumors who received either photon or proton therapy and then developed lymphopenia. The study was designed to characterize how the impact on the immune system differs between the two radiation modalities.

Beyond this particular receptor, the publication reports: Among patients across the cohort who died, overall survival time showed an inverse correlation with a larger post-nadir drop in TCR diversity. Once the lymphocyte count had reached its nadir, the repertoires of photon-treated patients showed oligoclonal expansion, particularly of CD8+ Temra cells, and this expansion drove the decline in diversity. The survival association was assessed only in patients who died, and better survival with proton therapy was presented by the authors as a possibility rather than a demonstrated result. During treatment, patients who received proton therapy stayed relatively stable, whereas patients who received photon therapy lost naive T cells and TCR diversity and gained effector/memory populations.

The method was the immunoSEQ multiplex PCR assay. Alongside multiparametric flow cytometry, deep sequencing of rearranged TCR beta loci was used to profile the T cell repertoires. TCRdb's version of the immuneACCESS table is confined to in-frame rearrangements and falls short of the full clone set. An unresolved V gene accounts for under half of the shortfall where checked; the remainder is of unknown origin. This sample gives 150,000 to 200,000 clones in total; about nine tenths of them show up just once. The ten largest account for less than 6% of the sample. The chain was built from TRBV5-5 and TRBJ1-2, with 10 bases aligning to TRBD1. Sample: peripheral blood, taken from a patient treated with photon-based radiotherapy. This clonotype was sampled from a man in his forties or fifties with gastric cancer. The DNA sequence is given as TGTGCCAGCAGCGTCGGCCCCCGGGACAGGGGTAATGGCTACACCTTC. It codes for CASSVGPRDRGNGYTF.